Each of the 3 T cell receptor beta chains below was sequenced from the same sample in a study of sequential checkpoint blockade in melanoma. Sample treatment: randomized to nivolumab then ipilimumab (arm A) or the reverse (arm B). Assay used: immunoSEQ multiplex PCR; TCRdb lists only in-frame clones, some missing. The sample records thousands of clones, 23% being singletons. The source material was tumor tissue (inferred from file names), sampled from a patient given nivolumab and ipilimumab in sequence. The receptors were gathered from a human donor with melanoma.

This clone occurred many times. This chain connects TRBV11-3 to TRBJ2-1; 11 nucleotides line up with TRBD2. Germline V lookup: CDR1 SGHNT, CDR2 YENEEA. This CDR3 has 16 amino acids. V gave up 4 bases and J gave up 5 bases; unmatched junction bases: 7. This CDR3 reads CASSYSGRVRNNEQFF. The CDR3 region has the DNA TGTGCCAGCAGCTATAGCGGGAGGGTTCGAAACAATGAGCAGTTCTTC.

This chain uses TRBV6-8 with TRBJ1-1, with TRBD1 as a possible D gene (5 bases). CDR1 is MNHGY, CDR2 SAAAGT, per germline. V shed 7 bases and J shed 0 bases, with 12 bases lying between them. The CDR3 is 14 residues long. Written as DNA, the CDR3 is TGTGCCAGCACGTTTCAGGGTATGAACACTGAAGCTTTCTTT. Translation gives CASTFQGMNTEAFF.

This clone was recorded at least ten times. V is TRBV9 and J is TRBJ2-7; 14 positions agree with TRBD2. V lost 4 bases and J lost 0; bases outside the gene matches: 6. Per germline, CDR1 SGDLS and CDR2 YYNGEE. CDR3 length equals 17 residues. CDR3 sequence reads: CASSTGTSGRSSYEQYF. Here the CDR3 DNA reads TGTGCCAGCAGCACCGGGACTAGCGGGAGAAGCTCCTACGAGCAGTACTTC.